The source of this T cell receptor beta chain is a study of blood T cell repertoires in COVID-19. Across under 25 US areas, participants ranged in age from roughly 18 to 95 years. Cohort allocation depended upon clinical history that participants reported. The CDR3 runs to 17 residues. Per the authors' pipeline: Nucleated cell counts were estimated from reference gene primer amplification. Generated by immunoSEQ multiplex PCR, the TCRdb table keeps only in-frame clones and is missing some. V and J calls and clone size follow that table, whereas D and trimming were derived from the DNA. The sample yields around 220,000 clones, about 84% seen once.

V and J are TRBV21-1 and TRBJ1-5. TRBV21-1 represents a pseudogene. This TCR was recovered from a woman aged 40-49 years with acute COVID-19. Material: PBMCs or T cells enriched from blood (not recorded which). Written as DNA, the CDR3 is TGTGCCCGCCCCCTCGAGACTATTAAGGCGCGGCATCAGCCCCAGCATTTT. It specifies CARPLETIKARHQPQHF.